This T cell receptor beta chain was identified in a study of T-cell reconstitution after alpha-beta-depleted transplantation in children. Germline V lookup: CDR1 SGHTA, CDR2 FQGNSA. This CDR3 region has 17 residues. The V and J ends lost 2 bases and 3 bases, in that order; junction bases with no gene match: 8. This clonotype appeared many times. Its antigen is unknown. Whole-study findings and limits: By one year post-transplant, T-cell counts and diversity largely arose from T cells that were newly produced.

Unique molecular identifiers were incorporated when the TCRbeta library was constructed. TCRdb reanalysed the PCR reads using MiXCR and keeps one entry per CDR3 protein. The table includes about 300,000 distinct CDR3 sequences, roughly 7.8% detected once. The TCR sequence derives from a female patient aged 2-9 years who had a stem cell transplant for Fanconi anemia, so the T cells may come from the graft donor. The chain has TRBV7-2 and TRBJ2-1, with 9 bases lining up with TRBD2. The sequences come from peripheral blood, collected 360 days after TCRalphabeta/CD19-depleted stem cell transplant. This CDR3 is CASSLRPGTSFYNEQFF. The CDR3 nucleotides are TGTGCCAGCAGCTTAAGACCCGGGACTAGCTTCTACAATGAGCAGTTCTTC.